This T cell receptor beta chain was identified during a study of T cell clones after liver transplantation. Turning to the study itself: Patients counted as tolerant after at least one year off all immunosuppression, enzymes not exceeding twice normal. Samples came pre-transplant, pre-randomization before withdrawal, and post-randomization after withdrawal ended.

The method was immunoSEQ multiplex PCR; TCRdb's version includes in-frame clones alone and lacks a portion of them. The table records about 11,000 clones, approximately 74% of them present only once. The CDR3 runs to 15 residues. Germline assignment: CDR1 SGHRS and CDR2 YFSETQ. V lost 0 bases to trimming and J lost 5 bases; unmatched junction nucleotides: 3. The chain joins TRBV5-1 to TRBJ2-1, with 9 bases aligning to TRBD2. The origin of this receptor is a human patient who received a liver transplant. The T cells may partly be graft donor cells. The sample in question was CD4+ T cells from blood, obtained approximately 29 months after liver transplant. The CDR3, as DNA: TGCGCCAGCAGCTTGGGACTAGCGGACAACAATGAGCAGTTCTTC. Encoded protein: CASSLGLADNNEQFF.